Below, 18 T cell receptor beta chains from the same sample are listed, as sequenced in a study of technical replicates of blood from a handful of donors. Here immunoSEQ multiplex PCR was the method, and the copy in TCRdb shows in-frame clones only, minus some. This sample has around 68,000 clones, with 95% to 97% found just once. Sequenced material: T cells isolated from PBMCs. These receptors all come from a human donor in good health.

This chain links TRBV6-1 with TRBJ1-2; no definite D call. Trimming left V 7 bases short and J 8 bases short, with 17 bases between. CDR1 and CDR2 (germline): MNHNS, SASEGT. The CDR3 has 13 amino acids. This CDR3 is CASNGNMGEGYTF. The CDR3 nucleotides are TGTGCCAGCAATGGTAACATGGGAGAAGGCTACACCTTC.

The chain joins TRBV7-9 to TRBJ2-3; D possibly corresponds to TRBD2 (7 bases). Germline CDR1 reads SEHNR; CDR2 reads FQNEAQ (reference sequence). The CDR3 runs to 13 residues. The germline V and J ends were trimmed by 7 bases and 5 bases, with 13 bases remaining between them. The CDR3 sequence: CASNLGGQDTQYF. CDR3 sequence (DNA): TGTGCCAGCAACCTGGGGGGGCAAGATACGCAGTATTTT.

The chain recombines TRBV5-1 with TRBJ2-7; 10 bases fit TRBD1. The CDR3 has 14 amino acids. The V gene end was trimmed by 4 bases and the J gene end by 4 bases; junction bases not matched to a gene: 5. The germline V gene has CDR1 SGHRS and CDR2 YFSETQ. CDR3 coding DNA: TGCGCCAGCAGCAGACAGGGGGCGCAATACGAGCAGTACTTC. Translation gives CASSRQGAQYEQYF.

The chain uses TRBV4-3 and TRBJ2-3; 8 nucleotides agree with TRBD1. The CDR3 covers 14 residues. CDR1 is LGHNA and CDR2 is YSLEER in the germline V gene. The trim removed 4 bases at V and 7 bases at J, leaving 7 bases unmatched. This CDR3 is CASSPQGVPHTQYF. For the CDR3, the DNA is TGCGCCAGCAGCCCACAGGGGGTTCCACATACGCAGTATTTT.

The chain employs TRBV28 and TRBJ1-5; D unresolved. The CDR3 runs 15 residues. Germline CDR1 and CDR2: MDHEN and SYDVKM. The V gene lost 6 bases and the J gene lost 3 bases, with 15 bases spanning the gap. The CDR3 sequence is CASSDGAFFNQPQHF. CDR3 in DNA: TGTGCCAGCAGCGACGGAGCTTTCTTCAATCAGCCCCAGCATTTT.

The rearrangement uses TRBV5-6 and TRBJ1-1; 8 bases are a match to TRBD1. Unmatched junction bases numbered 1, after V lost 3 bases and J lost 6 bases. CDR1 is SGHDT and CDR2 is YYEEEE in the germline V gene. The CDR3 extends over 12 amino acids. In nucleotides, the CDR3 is TGTGCCAGCAGCTCGGGACAGGCTGAAGCTTTCTTT. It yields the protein CASSSGQAEAFF.

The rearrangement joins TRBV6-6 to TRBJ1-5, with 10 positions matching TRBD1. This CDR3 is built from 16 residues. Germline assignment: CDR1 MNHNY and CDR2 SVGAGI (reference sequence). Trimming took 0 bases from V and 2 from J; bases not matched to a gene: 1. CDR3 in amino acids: CASSYSDRGGNQPQHF. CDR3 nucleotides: TGTGCCAGCAGTTACTCGGACAGGGGGGGCAATCAGCCCCAGCATTTT.

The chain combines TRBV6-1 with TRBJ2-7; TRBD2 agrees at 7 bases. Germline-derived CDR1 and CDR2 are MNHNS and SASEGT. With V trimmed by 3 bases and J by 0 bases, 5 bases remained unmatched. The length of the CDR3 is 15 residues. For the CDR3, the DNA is TGTGCCAGCAGTGACCAACTAGCGTACTCCTACGAGCAGTACTTC. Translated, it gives CASSDQLAYSYEQYF.

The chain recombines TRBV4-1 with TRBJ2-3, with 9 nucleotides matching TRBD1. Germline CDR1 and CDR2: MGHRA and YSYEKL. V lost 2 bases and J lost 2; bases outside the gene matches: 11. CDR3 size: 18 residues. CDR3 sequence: CASSQTLQGAFPTDTQYF. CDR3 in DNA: TGCGCCAGCAGCCAAACTTTACAGGGGGCCTTCCCCACAGATACGCAGTATTTT.

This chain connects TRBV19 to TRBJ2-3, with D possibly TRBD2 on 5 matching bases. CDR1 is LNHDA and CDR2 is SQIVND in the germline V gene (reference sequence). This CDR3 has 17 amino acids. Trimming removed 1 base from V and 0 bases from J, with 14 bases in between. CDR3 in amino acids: CASSIGEKRISTDTQYF. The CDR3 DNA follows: TGTGCCAGTAGTATAGGGGAGAAGCGCATAAGCACAGATACGCAGTATTTT. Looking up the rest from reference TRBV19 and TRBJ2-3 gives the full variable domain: DGGITQSPKYLFRKEGQNVTLSCEQNLNHDAMYWYRQDPGQGLRLIYYSQIVNDFQKGDIAEGYSVSREKKESFPLTVTSAQKNPTAFYLCASSIGEKRISTDTQYFGPGTRLTVL.

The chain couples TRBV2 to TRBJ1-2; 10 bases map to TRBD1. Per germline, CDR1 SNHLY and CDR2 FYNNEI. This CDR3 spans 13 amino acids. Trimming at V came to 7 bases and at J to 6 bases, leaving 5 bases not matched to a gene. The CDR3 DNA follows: TGTGCCAGCAAAGTGGGACAGGGGAATGGCTACACCTTC. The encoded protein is CASKVGQGNGYTF. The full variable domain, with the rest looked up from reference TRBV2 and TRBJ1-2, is EPEVTQTPSHQVTQMGQEVILRCVPISNHLYFYWYRQILGQKVEFLVSFYNNEISEKSEIFDDQFSVERPDGSNFTLKIRSTKLEDSAMYFCASKVGQGNGYTFGSGTRLTVV.

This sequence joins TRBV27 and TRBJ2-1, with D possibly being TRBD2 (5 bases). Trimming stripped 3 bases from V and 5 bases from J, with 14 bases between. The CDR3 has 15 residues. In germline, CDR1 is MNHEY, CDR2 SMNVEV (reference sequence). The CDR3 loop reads CASSFQPSPHNEQFF. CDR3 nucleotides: TGTGCCAGCAGTTTTCAGCCTAGCCCGCACAATGAGCAGTTCTTC.

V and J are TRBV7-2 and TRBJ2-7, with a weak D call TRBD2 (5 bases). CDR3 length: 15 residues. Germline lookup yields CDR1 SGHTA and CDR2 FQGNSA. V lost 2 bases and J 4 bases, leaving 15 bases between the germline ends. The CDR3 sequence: CASSLWSGTSYEQYF. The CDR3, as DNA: TGTGCCAGCAGCTTATGGTCGGGAACTTCGTACGAGCAGTACTTC.

The CDR3 loop reads CASIRQGADGANVLTF. The CDR3 DNA reads TGTGCCAGCATACGACAGGGGGCGGATGGGGCCAACGTCCTGACTTTC. The rearrangement joins TRBV7-2 to TRBJ2-6; TRBD1 matches at 10 bases. The V segment lost 7 bases and the J segment 3 bases; nucleotides outside the gene matches: 6. Germline V gene lookup returns CDR1 SGHTA and CDR2 FQGNSA. The CDR3 contains 16 residues.

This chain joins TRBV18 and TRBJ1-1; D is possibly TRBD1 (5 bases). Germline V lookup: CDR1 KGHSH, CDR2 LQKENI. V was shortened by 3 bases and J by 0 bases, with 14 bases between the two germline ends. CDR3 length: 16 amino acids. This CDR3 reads CASSPIGQALNTEAFF. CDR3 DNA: TGTGCCAGCTCACCTATAGGACAAGCTTTGAACACTGAAGCTTTCTTT.

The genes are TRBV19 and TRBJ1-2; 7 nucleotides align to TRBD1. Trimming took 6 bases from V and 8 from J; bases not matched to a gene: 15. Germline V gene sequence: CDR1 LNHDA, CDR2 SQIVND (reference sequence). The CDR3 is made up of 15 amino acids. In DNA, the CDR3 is TGTGCCAGTAGCGACCCTCGACAGGGAGGATACGGCTACACCTTC. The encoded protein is CASSDPRQGGYGYTF. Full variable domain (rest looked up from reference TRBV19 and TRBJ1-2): DGGITQSPKYLFRKEGQNVTLSCEQNLNHDAMYWYRQDPGQGLRLIYYSQIVNDFQKGDIAEGYSVSREKKESFPLTVTSAQKNPTAFYLCASSDPRQGGYGYTFGSGTRLTVV.

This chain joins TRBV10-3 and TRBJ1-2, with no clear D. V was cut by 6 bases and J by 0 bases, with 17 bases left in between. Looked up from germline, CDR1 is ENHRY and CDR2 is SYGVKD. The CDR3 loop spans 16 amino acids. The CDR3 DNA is TGTGCCATCAGCGAACAGCCTTCCCCTACTAACTATGGCTACACCTTC. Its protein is CAISEQPSPTNYGYTF.

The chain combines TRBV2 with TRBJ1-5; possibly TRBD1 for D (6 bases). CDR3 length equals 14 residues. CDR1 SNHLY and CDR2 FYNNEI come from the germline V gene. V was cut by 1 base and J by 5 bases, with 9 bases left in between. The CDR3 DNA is TGTGCCAGCAGTGAAGAGACAGGATATCAGCCCCAGCATTTT. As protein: CASSEETGYQPQHF.